The T cell receptor beta chain described here comes from a study of T-cell reconstitution after alpha-beta-depleted transplantation in children. In regard to this clonotype: The antigen remains undetermined.

Broader study findings: Fresh T-cell production supplied most of the T-cell counts and diversity seen one year after transplant.

Unique molecular identifiers were used to barcode this TCRbeta library. TCRdb independently ran MiXCR on the PCR reads; one entry per CDR3 protein. The table shows about 600,000 distinct CDR3 sequences, with 20% to 25% occurring only once. Sequenced material: PBMCs, mostly from graft donor cells, taken 360 days after TCRalphabeta/CD19-depleted stem cell transplant. This receptor was identified in a boy under two years old who had a stem cell transplant for acute myeloid leukemia, so the T cells may come from the graft donor.

The CDR3 region has the DNA TGTGCCAGCAGCGTACATGGAGCTAACTATGGCTACACCTTC. As protein: CASSVHGANYGYTF. The chain couples TRBV9 to TRBJ1-2; D remains unclear. Per germline, CDR1 SGDLS and CDR2 YYNGEE. Trimming removed 1 base from V and 0 bases from J, with 7 bases in between. The CDR3 extends over 14 amino acids.